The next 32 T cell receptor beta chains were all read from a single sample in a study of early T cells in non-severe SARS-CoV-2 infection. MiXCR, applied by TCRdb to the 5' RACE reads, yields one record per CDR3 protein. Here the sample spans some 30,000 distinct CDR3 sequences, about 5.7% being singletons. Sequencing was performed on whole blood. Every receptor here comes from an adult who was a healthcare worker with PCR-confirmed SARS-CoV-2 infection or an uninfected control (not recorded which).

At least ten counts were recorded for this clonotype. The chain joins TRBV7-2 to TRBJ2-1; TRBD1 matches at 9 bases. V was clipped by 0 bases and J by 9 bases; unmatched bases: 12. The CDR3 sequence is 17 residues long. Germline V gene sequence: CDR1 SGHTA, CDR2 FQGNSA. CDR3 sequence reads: CASSLAEGGQGGSEQFF. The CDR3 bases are TGTGCCAGCAGCTTAGCTGAGGGGGGACAGGGTGGGAGTGAGCAGTTCTTC.

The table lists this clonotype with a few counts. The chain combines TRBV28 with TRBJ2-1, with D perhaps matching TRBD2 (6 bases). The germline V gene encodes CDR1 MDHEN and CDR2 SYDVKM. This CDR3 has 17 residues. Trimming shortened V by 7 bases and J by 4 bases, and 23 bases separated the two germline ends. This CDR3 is CASTHLTRGHGYNEQFF. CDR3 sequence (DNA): TGTGCCAGCACCCACTTGACGCGGGGCCACGGGTACAATGAGCAGTTCTTC.

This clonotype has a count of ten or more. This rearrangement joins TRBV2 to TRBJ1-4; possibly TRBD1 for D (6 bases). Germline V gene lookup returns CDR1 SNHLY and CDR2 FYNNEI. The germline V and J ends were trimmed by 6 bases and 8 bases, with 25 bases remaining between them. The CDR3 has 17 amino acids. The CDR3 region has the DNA TGTGCCAGCAGCCCGGTAGGGGGTTCACGGACCGGGGAAAAACTGTTTTTT. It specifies CASSPVGGSRTGEKLFF.

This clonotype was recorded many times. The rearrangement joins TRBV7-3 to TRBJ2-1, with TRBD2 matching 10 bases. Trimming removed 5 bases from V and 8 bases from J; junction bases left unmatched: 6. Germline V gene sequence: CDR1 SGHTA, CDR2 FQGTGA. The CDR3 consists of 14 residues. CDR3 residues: CASSDLAGADEQFF. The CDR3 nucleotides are TGTGCCAGCAGCGATCTAGCGGGAGCTGATGAGCAGTTCTTC.

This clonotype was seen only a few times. The CDR3 loop reads CASSPSSGRQIMVPGELFF. The CDR3 region has the DNA TGTGCCAGCAGCCCATCTAGCGGGAGGCAAATAATGGTTCCCGGGGAGCTGTTTTTT. The chain couples TRBV7-2 to TRBJ2-2, with 11 bases aligning to TRBD2. Germline values: CDR1 SGHTA, CDR2 FQGNSA. The CDR3 is made up of 19 amino acids. Trimming removed 5 bases from V and 6 bases from J; junction bases left unmatched: 17.

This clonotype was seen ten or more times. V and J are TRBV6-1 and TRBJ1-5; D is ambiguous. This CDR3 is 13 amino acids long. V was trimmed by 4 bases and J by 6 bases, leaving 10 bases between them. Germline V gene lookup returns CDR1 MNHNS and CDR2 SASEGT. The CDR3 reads CASSGGVSQPQHF. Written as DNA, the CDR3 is TGTGCCAGCAGTGGAGGTGTGAGTCAGCCCCAGCATTTT.

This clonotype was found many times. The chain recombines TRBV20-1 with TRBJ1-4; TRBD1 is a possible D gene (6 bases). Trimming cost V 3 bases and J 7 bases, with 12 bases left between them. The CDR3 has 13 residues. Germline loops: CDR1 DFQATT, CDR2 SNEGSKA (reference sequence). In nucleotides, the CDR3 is TGCAGTGCTAGTCGGGGGCTGGGTGAAAAACTGTTTTTT. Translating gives CSASRGLGEKLFF.

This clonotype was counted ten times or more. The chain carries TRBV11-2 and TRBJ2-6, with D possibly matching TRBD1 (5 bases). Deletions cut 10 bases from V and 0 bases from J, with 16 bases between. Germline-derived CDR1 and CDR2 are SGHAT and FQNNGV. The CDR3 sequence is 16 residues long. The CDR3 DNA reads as TGTGCCACAAATGGGCCAGGACACTCTGGGGCCAACGTCCTGACTTTC. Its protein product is CATNGPGHSGANVLTF. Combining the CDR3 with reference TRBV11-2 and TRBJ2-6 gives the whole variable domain EAGVAQSPRYKIIEKRQSVAFWCNPISGHATLYWYQQILGQGPKLLIQFQNNGVVDDSQLPKDRFSAERLKGVDSTLKIQPAKLEDSAVYLCATNGPGHSGANVLTFGAGSRLTVL.

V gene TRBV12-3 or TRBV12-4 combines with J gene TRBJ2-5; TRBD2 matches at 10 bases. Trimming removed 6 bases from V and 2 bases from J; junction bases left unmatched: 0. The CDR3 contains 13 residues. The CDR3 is CASRTSGQETQYF. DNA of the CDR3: TGTGCCAGCAGGACTAGCGGGCAAGAGACCCAGTACTTC.

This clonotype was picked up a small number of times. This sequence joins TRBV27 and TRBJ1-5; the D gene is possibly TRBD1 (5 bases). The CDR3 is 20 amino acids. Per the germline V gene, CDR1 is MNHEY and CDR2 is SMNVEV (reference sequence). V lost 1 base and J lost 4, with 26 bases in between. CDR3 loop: CASSLYGGQGAVRSNQPQHF. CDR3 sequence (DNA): TGTGCCAGCAGTTTATACGGCGGGCAGGGTGCTGTTCGAAGTAATCAGCCCCAGCATTTT.

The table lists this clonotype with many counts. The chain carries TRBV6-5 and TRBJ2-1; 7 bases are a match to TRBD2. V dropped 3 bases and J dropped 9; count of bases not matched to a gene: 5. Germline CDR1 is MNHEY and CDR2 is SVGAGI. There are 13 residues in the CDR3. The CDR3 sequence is CASSYLGEGEQFF. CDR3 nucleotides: TGTGCCAGCAGTTATCTGGGGGAGGGTGAGCAGTTCTTC.

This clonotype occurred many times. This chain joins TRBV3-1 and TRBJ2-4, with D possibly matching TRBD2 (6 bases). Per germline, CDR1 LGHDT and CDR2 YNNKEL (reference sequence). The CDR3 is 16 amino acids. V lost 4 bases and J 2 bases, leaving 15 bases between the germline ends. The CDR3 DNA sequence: TGTGCCAGCAGCCCTCCGGGTAGCGGATCCAAAAACATTCAGTACTTC. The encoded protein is CASSPPGSGSKNIQYF.

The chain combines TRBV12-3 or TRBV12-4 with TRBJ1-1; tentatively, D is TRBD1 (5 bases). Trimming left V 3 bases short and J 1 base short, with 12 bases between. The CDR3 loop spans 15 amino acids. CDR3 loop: CASSFATGTNTEAFF. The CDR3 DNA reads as TGTGCCAGCAGTTTTGCGACGGGGACGAACACTGAAGCTTTCTTT.

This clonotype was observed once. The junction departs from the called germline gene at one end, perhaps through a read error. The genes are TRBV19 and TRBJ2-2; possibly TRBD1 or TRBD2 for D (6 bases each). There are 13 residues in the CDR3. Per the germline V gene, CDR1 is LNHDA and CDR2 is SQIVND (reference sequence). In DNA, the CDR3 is TGTGCCAGTAGTATGAGGGGGGTCGGGGAGCTATTTTTT. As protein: CASSMRGVGELFF.

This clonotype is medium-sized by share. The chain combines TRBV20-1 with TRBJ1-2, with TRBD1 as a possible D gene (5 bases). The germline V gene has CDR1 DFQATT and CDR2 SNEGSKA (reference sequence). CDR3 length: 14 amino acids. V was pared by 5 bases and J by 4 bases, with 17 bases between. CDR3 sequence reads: CSARSAGAAYGYTF. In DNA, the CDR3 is TGCAGTGCTCGCTCCGCCGGGGCCGCCTATGGCTACACCTTC.

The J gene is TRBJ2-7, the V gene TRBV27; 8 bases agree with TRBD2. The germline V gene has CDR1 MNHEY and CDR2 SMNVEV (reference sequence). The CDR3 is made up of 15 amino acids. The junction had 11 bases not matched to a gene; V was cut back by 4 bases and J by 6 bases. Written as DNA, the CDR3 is TGTGCCAGCAGTTCCTCAGGGACTAGGGTCTTCGAGCAGTACTTC. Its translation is CASSSSGTRVFEQYF.

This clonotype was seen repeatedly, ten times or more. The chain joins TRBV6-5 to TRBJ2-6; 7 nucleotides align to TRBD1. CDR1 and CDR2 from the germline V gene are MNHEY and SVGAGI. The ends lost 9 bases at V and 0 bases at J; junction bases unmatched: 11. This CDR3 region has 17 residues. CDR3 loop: CASGTQGLLSGANVLTF. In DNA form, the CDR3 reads TGTGCCAGTGGTACACAGGGGCTTCTCTCTGGGGCCAACGTCCTGACTTTC.

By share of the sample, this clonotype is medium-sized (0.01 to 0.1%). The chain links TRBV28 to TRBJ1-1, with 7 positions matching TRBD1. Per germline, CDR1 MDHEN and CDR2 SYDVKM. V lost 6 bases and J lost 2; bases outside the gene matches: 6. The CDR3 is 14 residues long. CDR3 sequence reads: CASSSRGVNTEAFF. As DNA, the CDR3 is TGTGCCAGCAGCTCCAGGGGGGTCAACACTGAAGCTTTCTTT.

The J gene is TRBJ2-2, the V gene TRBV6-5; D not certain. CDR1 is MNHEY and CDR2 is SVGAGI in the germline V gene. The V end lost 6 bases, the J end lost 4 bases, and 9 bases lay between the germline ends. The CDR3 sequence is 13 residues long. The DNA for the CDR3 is TGTGCCAGCAGCCGAGTCAGCACCGGGGAGCTGTTTTTT. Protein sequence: CASSRVSTGELFF.

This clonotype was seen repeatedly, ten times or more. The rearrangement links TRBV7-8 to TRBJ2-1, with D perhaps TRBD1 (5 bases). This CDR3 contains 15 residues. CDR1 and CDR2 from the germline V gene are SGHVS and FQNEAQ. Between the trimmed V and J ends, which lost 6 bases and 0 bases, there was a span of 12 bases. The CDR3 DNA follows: TGTGCCAGCAGATTACAGGAAAGCTCCTACAATGAGCAGTTCTTC. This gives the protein CASRLQESSYNEQFF.

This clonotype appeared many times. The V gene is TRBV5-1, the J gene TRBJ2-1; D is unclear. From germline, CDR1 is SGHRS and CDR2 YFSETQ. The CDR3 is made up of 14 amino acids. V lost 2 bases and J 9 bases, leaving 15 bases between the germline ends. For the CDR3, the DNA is TGCGCCAGCAGCTTTGACGCCGCCTCCGGTGAGCAGTTCTTC. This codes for CASSFDAASGEQFF.

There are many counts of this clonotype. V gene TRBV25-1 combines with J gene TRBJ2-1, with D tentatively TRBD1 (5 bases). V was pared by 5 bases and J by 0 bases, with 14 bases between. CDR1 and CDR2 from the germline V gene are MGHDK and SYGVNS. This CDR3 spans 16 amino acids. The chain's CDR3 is CASSPGHTSSYNEQFF. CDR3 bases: TGTGCCAGCAGTCCCGGACATACCAGCTCCTACAATGAGCAGTTCTTC.

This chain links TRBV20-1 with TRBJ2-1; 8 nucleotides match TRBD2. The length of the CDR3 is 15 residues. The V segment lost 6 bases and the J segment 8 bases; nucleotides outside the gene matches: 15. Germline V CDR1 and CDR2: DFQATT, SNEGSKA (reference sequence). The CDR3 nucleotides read TGCAGTGCAACAACCGGGACTAGAATCGTCGATGAGCAGTTCTTC. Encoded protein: CSATTGTRIVDEQFF.

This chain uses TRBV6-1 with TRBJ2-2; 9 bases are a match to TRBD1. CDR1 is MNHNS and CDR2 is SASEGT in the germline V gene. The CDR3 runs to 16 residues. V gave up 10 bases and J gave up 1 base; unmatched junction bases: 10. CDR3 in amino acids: CANRPVGQGNTGELFF. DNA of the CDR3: TGTGCCAACAGACCTGTGGGACAGGGGAACACCGGGGAGCTGTTTTTT.

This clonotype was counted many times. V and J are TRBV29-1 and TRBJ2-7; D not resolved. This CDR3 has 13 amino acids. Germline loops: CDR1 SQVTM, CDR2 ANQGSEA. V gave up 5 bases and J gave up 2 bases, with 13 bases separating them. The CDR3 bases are TGCAGCGTTTTCGTAACGGGCACCTACGAGCAGTACTTC. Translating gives CSVFVTGTYEQYF.

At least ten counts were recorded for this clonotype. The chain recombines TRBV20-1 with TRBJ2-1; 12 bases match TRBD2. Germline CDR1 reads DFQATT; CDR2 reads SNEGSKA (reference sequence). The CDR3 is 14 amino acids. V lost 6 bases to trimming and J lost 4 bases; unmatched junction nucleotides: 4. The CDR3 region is CSAGTSGRYNEQFF. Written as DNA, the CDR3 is TGCAGTGCCGGGACTAGCGGGCGGTACAATGAGCAGTTCTTC.

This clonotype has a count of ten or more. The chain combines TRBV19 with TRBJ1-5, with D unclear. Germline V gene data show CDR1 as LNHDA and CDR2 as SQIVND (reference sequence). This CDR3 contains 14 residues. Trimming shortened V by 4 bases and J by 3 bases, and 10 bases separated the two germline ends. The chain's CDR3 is CASSRGGFNQPQHF. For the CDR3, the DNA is TGTGCCAGTAGTAGGGGAGGCTTCAATCAGCCCCAGCATTTT.

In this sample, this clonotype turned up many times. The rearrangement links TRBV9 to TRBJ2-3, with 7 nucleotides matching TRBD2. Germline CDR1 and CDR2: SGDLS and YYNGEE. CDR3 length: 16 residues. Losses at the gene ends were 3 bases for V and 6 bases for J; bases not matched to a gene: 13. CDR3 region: CASSAGRREGLDTQYF. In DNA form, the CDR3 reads TGTGCCAGCAGCGCCGGACGGAGGGAGGGCCTTGATACGCAGTATTTT.

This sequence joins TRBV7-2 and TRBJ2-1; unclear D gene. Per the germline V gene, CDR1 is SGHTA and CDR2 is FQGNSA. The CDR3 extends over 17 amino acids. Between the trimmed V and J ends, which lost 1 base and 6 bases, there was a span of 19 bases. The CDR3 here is CASSLVGSSSPSNEQFF. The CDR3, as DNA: TGTGCCAGCAGCTTAGTAGGCAGCTCGTCCCCTTCCAATGAGCAGTTCTTC.

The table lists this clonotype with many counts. CDR3 residues: CASSLLDPYEQYF. In DNA, the CDR3 is TGCGCCAGCAGCTTGCTGGATCCCTACGAGCAGTACTTC. The V and J genes are TRBV5-1 and TRBJ2-7, with no clear D. CDR1 and CDR2 from the germline V gene are SGHRS and YFSETQ. The CDR3 is 13 amino acids. Trimming cost V 1 base and J 2 bases, with 7 bases left between them.

CDR3 nucleotides: TGTGCCAGCAGTCTAGGGGGGGACTCTGGAAACACCATATATTTT. Translation gives CASSLGGDSGNTIYF. The chain is built from TRBV12-3 or TRBV12-4 and TRBJ1-3; D may be TRBD1 (6 bases). The CDR3 runs to 15 residues. Trimming shortened V by 5 bases and J by 0 bases, and 11 bases separated the two germline ends.

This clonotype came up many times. This CDR3 reads CASRGLASGELFF. CDR3 DNA sequence: TGTGCCAGCAGGGGACTAGCCTCCGGGGAGCTGTTTTTT. The rearrangement joins TRBV27 to TRBJ2-2, with 9 bases matching TRBD2. Germline loops: CDR1 MNHEY, CDR2 SMNVEV (reference sequence). V lost 6 bases, J lost 6 bases, and 2 bases stayed unmatched. The CDR3 covers 13 residues.